The 9 T cell receptor beta chains below come from one sample, sequenced in a study of technical replicates of blood from a handful of donors. The protocol was immunoSEQ multiplex PCR, while the TCRdb copy is restricted to in-frame clones and leaves out a portion. The sample holds about 44,000 clones, about 96% seen once. The sample taken for sequencing was T cells isolated from PBMCs. Receptors originate from a human donor in good health.

V gene TRBV6-1 combines with J gene TRBJ1-5; D is undetermined. The germline CDR1 and CDR2 sequences are MNHNS and SASEGT. This CDR3 comprises 18 residues. With 4 bases removed from V and 3 bases from J, the gap between germline ends came to 22 bases. The CDR3 DNA reads as TGTGCCAGCAGTGTATCGATGGTGAGGGCAACACTCAATCAGCCCCAGCATTTT. It specifies CASSVSMVRATLNQPQHF.

The chain joins TRBV7-9 to TRBJ2-1, with 7 bases aligning to TRBD2. CDR1 is SEHNR and CDR2 is FQNEAQ in the germline V gene (reference sequence). The junction had 11 bases not matched to a gene; V was cut back by 1 base and J by 5 bases. The CDR3 is 17 residues long. CDR3 region: CASSLDRRGTNDNEQFF. Here the CDR3 DNA reads TGTGCCAGCAGCTTAGATCGCCGTGGGACTAACGACAATGAGCAGTTCTTC. The full variable domain, rest sourced from reference TRBV7-9 and TRBJ2-1, is DTGVSQNPRHKITKRGQNVTFRCDPISEHNRLYWYRQTLGQGPEFLTYFQNEAQLEKSRLLSDRFSAERPKGSFSTLEIQRTEQGDSAMYLCASSLDRRGTNDNEQFFGPGTRLTVL.

J is TRBJ2-5 and V is TRBV7-2; D perhaps matches TRBD2 (6 bases). The CDR3 has 13 amino acids. Trimming removed 4 bases from V and 4 bases from J, with 10 bases in between. Germline V gene sequence: CDR1 SGHTA, CDR2 FQGNSA. In nucleotides, the CDR3 is TGTGCCAGCAGCTATAGCGGTCCAGAGACCCAGTACTTC. It specifies CASSYSGPETQYF.

This clone has only one observation. The J gene is TRBJ2-7, the V gene TRBV9; 15 nucleotides match TRBD2. The CDR3 spans 14 residues. Germline-derived CDR1 and CDR2 are SGDLS and YYNGEE. Germline trimming cut 3 bases from V and 9 bases from J; bases unmatched to any gene: 4. CDR3 sequence (DNA): TGTGCCAGCAGCGGGACTAGCGGGAGGGGATGGCAGTACTTC. Its translation is CASSGTSGRGWQYF. Full variable domain (rest looked up from reference TRBV9 and TRBJ2-7): DSGVTQTPKHLITATGQRVTLRCSPRSGDLSVYWYQQSLDQGLQFLIQYYNGEERAKGNILERFSAQQFPDLHSELNLSSLELGDSALYFCASSGTSGRGWQYFGPGTRLTVT.

The chain links TRBV25-1 to TRBJ2-2; D unresolved. Germline V lookup: CDR1 MGHDK, CDR2 SYGVNS. The CDR3 has 14 residues. Trimming removed 4 bases at V and 7 bases at J, with 13 bases between. The CDR3 here is CASSGQTLGGELFF. The CDR3, as DNA: TGTGCCAGCAGTGGCCAGACATTGGGCGGGGAGCTGTTTTTT. The full variable domain, completed using reference TRBV25-1 and TRBJ2-2, is EADIYQTPRYLVIGTGKKITLECSQTMGHDKMYWYQQDPGMELHLIHYSYGVNSTEKGDLSSESTVSRIRTEHFPLTLESARPSHTSQYLCASSGQTLGGELFFGEGSRLTVL.

The chain couples TRBV27 to TRBJ2-2; 8 bases agree with TRBD2. The CDR3 is made up of 16 amino acids. The trim removed 5 bases at V and 4 bases at J, leaving 9 bases unmatched. Germline CDR1 reads MNHEY; CDR2 reads SMNVEV (reference sequence). The CDR3 DNA sequence: TGTGCCAGCAGTACTGGAGCGGGAGTTGCCACCGGGGAGCTGTTTTTT. Protein: CASSTGAGVATGELFF.

The count of this clone is one. The V call is TRBV28, the J call TRBJ2-2; tentative D call: TRBD2 (6 bases). The germline CDR1 and CDR2 sequences are MDHEN and SYDVKM. CDR3 length: 15 amino acids. Between the trimmed V and J ends, which lost 5 bases and 1 base, there was a span of 11 bases. The CDR3 is CASSRAGQNTGELFF. In DNA form, the CDR3 reads TGTGCCAGCAGTCGCGCGGGGCAGAACACCGGGGAGCTGTTTTTT.

The count of this clone is one. V gene TRBV6-5 combines with J gene TRBJ1-5; D is perhaps TRBD1 (5 bases). V was pared by 6 bases and J by 5 bases, with 11 bases between. The germline gives CDR1 MNHEY, CDR2 SVGAGI. The CDR3 covers 13 residues. CDR3 residues: CASRSGQYQPQHF. The CDR3 DNA reads as TGTGCCAGCAGATCAGGGCAGTATCAGCCCCAGCATTTT.

The chain has TRBV27 and TRBJ1-5, with D possibly matching TRBD1 (5 bases). V gave up 2 bases and J gave up 5 bases, with 7 bases separating them. The CDR3 is 13 amino acids. In germline, CDR1 is MNHEY, CDR2 SMNVEV (reference sequence). CDR3 amino acids: CASSLGGDQPQHF. CDR3 in DNA: TGTGCCAGCAGTTTAGGGGGGGATCAGCCCCAGCATTTT.